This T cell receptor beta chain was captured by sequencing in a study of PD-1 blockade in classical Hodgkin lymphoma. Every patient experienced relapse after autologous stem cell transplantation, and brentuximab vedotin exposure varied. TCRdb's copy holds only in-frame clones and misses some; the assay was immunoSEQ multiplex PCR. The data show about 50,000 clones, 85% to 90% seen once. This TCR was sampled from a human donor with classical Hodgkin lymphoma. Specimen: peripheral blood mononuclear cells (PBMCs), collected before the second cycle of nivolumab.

This CDR3 is CASSQDLNSNQPQHF. The CDR3, as DNA: TGCGCCAGCAGCCAAGATTTAAATAGCAATCAGCCCCAGCATTTT. The chain has TRBV4-1 and TRBJ1-5; D unclear. From germline, CDR1 is MGHRA and CDR2 YSYEKL. The CDR3 totals 15 residues. Trimming took off 0 bases at V and 0 bases at J, with 6 bases between the two ends.